This TCR beta chain was recorded in a study of T cell responses to AZD1222 COVID-19 vaccine. Pooled samples include second doses given at about 4 or 12 weeks. The protocol was immunoSEQ multiplex PCR, while the TCRdb copy is restricted to in-frame clones and leaves out a portion. The sample has more than 100,000 clones, roughly 90% seen once. The sample in question was peripheral blood, obtained 28 days after the second AZD1222 dose. The receptor was derived from an adult who received the AZD1222 COVID-19 vaccine.

CDR3 sequence: CASSQSGESNRAFF. Written as DNA, the CDR3 is TGTGCCAGTAGTCAAAGCGGGGAGAGTAATCGAGCTTTCTTT. This chain links TRBV19 with TRBJ1-1; D is unclear. The V gene's germline CDR1 is LNHDA and CDR2 SQIVND (reference sequence). This CDR3 is 14 amino acids long. V lost 5 bases to trimming and J lost 10 bases, with 20 bases between them. The whole variable domain, filled in from reference TRBV19 and TRBJ1-1, reads DGGITQSPKYLFRKEGQNVTLSCEQNLNHDAMYWYRQDPGQGLRLIYYSQIVNDFQKGDIAEGYSVSREKKESFPLTVTSAQKNPTAFYLCASSQSGESNRAFFGQGTRLTVV.